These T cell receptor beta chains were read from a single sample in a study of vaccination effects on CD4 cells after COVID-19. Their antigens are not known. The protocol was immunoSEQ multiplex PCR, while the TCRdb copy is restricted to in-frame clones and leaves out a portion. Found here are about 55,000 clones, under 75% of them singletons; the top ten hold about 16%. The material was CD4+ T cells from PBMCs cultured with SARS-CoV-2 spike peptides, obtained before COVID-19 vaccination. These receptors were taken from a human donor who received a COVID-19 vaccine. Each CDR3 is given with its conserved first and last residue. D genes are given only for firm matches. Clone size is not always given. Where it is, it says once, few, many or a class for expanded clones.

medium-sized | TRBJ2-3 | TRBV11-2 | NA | TGTGCCAGCAGCTCTAGCACAGATACGCAGTATTTT | CASSSSTDTQYF
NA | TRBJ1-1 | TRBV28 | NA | TGTGCCAGCAGTCTACCAACATCTGAAGCTTTCTTT | CASSLPTSEAFF
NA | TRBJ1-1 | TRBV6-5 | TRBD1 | TGTGCCAGCCGGTCGTGGCAGGGGGTTGAAGCTTTCTTT | CASRSWQGVEAFF
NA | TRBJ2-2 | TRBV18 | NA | TGTGCCAGCTCACCACCGACGCTAGCGTTGAACACCGGGGAGCTGTTTTTT | CASSPPTLALNTGELFF
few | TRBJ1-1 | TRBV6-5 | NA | TGTGCCAGCAGTTACTTGGGGAGGAACACTGAAGCTTTCTTT | CASSYLGRNTEAFF
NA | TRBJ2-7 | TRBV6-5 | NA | TGTGCCAGTAGCGGCCTTAGCTACGAGCAGTACTTC | CASSGLSYEQYF
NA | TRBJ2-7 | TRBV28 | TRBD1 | TGTGCCAGCGGGGACAGGGCTTACGAGCAGTACTTC | CASGDRAYEQYF
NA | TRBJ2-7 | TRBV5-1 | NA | TGCGCCAGCAGCTTGGACAGGCCAGAGTACGAGCAGTACTTC | CASSLDRPEYEQYF
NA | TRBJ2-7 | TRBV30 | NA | TGTGCCTGGAGCCCCCCACTGCTCATAGTCCACGAGCAGTACTTC | CAWSPPLLIVHEQYF
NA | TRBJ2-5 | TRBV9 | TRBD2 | TGTGCCAGCAGCGCGTCTAGCGGGAGGGAGGAGACCCAGTACTTC | CASSASSGREETQYF
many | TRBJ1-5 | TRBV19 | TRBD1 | TGTGCCAGTAGTGACCCGGGACAGGGTAGGCAGCCCCAGCATTTT | CASSDPGQGRQPQHF
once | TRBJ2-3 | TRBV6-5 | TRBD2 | TGTGCCATCCGAGCGGGAGGTACAGATACGCAGTATTTT | CAIRAGGTDTQYF
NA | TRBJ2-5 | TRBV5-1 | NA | TGCGCCAGCAGCTTAGGGTTAGAGGCCCGGGGGGAGACCCAGTACTTC | CASSLGLEARGETQYF
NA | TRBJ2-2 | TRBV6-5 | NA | TGTGCCAGCACCTCAAGCGGGACCGGGGAGCTGTTTTTT | CASTSSGTGELFF
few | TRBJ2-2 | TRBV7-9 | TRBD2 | TGTGCCAGCAGCGCAGGACTAGCGGGGGGTACGAACACCGGGGAGCTGTTTTTT | CASSAGLAGGTNTGELFF
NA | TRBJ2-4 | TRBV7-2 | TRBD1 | TGTGCCAGCGAAGGCAACAGGGGGCTAGCCAAAAACATTCAGTACTTC | CASEGNRGLAKNIQYF
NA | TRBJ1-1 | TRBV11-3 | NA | TGTGCCAGCAGCCAATCGAGGACTACTGAAGCTTTCTTT | CASSQSRTTEAFF
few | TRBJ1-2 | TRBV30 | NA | TGTGCCTGGAGTGAGTCAGGCGTATATGGCTACACCTTC | CAWSESGVYGYTF
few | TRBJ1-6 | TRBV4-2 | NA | TGTGCCAGCAGCCACGGGACTGGAAATTCACCCCTCCACTTT | CASSHGTGNSPLHF
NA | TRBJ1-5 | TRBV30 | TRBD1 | TGTGCCTGGTCCCCGACAGGGGTGTATCAGCCCCAGCATTTT | CAWSPTGVYQPQHF
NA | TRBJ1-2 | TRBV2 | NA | TGTGCCAGCAGTGAAAAGGGAGGGTATGGCTACACCTTC | CASSEKGGYGYTF
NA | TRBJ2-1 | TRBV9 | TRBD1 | TGTGCCAGCAGCGTAGTACCCGGACAGGGGAGCGAGCAGTTCTTC | CASSVVPGQGSEQFF
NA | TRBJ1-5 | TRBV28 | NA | TGTGCCAGCAGTTTCAACCTCTATAGCAATCAGCCCCAGCATTTT | CASSFNLYSNQPQHF
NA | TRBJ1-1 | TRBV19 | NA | TGTGCCAGTAGTTCCTCCGGGGAGGGGATCACTGAAGCTTTCTTT | CASSSSGEGITEAFF
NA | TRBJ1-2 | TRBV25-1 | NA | TGTGCCTGCCAAGCTAACTATGGCTACACCTTC | CACQANYGYTF
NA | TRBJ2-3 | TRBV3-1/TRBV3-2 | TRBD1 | TGTGCCAGCAGCCAAGATCCCAGGGGGACAGATACGCAGTATTTT | CASSQDPRGTDTQYF
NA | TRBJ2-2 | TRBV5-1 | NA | TGCGCCAGCAGCTTACCGGGGCCGAACACCGGGGAGCTGTTTTTT | CASSLPGPNTGELFF
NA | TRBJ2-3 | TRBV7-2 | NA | TGTGCCAGCAGCCCGGAAAGAATGGGAACAGATACGCAGTATTTT | CASSPERMGTDTQYF
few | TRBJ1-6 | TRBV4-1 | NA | TGCGCCAGCAGCCAACGAATTTCACCCCTCCACTTT | CASSQRISPLHF
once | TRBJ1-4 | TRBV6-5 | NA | TGTGCCAGCAGTTACCCCCCGGGGGACAATGAAAAACTGTTTTTT | CASSYPPGDNEKLFF
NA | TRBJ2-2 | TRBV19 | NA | TGTGCCAGTAGTCCCAATCGAGGCAGGGAAAAAGGGGAGCTGTTTTTT | CASSPNRGREKGELFF